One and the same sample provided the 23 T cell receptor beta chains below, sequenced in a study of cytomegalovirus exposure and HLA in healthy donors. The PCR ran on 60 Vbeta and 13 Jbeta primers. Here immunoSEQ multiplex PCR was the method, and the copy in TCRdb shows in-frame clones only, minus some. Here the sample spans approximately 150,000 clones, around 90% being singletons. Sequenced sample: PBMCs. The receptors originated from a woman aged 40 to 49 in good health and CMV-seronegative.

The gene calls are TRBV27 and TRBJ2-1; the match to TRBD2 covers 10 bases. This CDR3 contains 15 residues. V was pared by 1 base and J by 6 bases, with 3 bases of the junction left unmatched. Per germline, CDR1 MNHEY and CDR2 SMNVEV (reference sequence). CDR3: CASSLYLAGVNEQFF. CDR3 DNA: TGTGCCAGCAGTTTATATCTAGCGGGAGTCAATGAGCAGTTCTTC.

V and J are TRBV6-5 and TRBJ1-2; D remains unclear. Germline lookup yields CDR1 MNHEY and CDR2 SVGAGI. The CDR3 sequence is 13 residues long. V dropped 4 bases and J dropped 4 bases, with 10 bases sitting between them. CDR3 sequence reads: CASSSSGGYGYTF. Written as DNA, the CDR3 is TGTGCCAGCAGTTCCTCTGGAGGCTATGGCTACACCTTC.

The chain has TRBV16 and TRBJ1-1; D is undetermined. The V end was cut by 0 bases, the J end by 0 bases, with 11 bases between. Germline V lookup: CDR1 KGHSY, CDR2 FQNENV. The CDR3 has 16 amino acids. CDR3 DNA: TGTGCCAGCAGCCAATCATGGCCGATCATGAACACTGAAGCTTTCTTT. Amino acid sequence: CASSQSWPIMNTEAFF.

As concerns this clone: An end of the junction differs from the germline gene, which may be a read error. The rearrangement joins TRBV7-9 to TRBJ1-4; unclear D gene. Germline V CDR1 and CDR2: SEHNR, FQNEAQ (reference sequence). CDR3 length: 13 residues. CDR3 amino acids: CSSSFGPTEKLFF. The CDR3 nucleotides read TGTTCCAGCAGCTTTGGGCCAACCGAAAAACTGTTTTTT.

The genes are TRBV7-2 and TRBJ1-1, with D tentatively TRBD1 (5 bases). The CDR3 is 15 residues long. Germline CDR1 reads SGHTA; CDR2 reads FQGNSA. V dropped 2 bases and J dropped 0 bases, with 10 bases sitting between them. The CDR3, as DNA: TGTGCCAGCAGCTTAAATCAGGGAATGAACACTGAAGCTTTCTTT. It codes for CASSLNQGMNTEAFF.

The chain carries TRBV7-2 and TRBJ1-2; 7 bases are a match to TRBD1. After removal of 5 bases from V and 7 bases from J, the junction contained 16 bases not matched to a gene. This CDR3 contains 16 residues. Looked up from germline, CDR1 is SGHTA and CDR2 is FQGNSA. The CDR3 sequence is CASSRPTTGVGFGYTF. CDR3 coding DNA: TGTGCCAGCAGCCGCCCTACTACAGGGGTAGGGTTTGGCTACACCTTC. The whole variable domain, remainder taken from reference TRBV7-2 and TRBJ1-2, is GAGVSQSPSNKVTEKGKDVELRCDPISGHTALYWYRQSLGQGLEFLIYFQGNSAPDKSGLPSDRFSAERTGGSVSTLTIQRTQQEDSAVYLCASSRPTTGVGFGYTFGSGTRLTVV.

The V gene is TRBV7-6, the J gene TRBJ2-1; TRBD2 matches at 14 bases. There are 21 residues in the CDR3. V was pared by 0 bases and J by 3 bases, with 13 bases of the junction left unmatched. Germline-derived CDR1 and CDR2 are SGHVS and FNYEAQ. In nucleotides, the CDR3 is TGTGCCAGCAGCTTAGCTCCGGGACTAGCGGGAGCGAATACCATCTACAATGAGCAGTTCTTC. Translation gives CASSLAPGLAGANTIYNEQFF.

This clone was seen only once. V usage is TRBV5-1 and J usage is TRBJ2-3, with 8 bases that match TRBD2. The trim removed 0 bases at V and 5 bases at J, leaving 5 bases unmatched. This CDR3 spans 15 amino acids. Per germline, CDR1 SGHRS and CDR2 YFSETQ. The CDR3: CASSLEESGRDTQYF. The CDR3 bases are TGCGCCAGCAGCTTGGAGGAGAGCGGGAGAGATACGCAGTATTTT.

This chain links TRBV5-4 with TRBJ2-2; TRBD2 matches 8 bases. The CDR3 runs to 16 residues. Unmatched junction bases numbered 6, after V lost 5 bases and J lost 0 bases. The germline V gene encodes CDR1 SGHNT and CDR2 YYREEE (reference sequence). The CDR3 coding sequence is TGTGCCAGCAGTAAATCAGCGGGAGCGAACACCGGGGAGCTGTTTTTT. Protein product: CASSKSAGANTGELFF.

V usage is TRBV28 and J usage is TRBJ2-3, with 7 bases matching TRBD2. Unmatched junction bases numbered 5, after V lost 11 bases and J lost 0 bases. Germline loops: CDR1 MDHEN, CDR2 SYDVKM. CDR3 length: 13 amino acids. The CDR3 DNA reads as TGTGCCGCCGGGACTACCAGCACAGATACGCAGTATTTT. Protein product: CAAGTTSTDTQYF.

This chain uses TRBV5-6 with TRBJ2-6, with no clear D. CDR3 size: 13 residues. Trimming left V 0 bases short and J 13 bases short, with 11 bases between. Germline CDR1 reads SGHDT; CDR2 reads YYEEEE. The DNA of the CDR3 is TGTGCCAGCAGCTTGGTATCGGTTGATGTCCTGACTTTC. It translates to CASSLVSVDVLTF. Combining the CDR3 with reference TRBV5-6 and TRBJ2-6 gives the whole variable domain DAGVTQSPTHLIKTRGQQVTLRCSPKSGHDTVSWYQQALGQGPQFIFQYYEEEERQRGNFPDRFSGHQFPNYSSELNVNALLLGDSALYLCASSLVSVDVLTFGAGSRLTVL.

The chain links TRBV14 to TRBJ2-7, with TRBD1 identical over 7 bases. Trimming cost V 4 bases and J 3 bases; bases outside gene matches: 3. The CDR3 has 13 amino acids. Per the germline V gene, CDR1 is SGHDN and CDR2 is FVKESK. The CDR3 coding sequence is TGTGCCAGCAGCCTACAGGGGATCTACGAGCAGTACTTC. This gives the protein CASSLQGIYEQYF.

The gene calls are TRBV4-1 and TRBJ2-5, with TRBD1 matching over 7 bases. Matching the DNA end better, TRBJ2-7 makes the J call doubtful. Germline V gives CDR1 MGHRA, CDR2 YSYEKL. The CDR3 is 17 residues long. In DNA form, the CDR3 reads TGCGCCAGCAGCCAAGATGGGACGGACAGGAGCTCCTACGAGCAGTACTTC. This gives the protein CASSQDGTDRSSYEQYF.

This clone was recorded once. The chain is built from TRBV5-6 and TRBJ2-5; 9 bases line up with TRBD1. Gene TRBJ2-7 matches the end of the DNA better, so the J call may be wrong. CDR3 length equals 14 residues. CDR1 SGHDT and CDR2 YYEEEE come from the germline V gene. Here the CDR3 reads CASSWGTGRNEQYF. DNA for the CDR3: TGTGCCAGCAGCTGGGGGACAGGGCGGAACGAGCAGTACTTC.

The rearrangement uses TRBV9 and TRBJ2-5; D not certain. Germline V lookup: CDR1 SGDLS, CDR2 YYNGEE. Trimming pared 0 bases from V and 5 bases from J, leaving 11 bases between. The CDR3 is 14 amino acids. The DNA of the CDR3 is TGTGCCAGCAGCGTAGGACTTGTCTGGGAGACCCAGTACTTC. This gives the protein CASSVGLVWETQYF.

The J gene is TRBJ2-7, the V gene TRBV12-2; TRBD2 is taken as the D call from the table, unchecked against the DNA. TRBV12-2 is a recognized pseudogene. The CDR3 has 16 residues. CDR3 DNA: TGTGCAAGTCGCTCGTCCCTAGCGGGAGATGGGGCCGAGCAGTACTTC. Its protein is CASRSSLAGDGAEQYF.

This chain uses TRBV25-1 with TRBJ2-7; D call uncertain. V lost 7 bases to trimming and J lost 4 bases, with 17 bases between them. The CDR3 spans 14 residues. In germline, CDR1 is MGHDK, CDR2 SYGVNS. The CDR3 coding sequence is TGTGCCAGCACTCCGGCCGGGTCCGTATACGAGCAGTACTTC. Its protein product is CASTPAGSVYEQYF.

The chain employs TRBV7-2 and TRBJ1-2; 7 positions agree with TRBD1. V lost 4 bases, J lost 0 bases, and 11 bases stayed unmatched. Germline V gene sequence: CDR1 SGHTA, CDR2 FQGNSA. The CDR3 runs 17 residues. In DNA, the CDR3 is TGTGCCAGCAGCTCTTTTGCCGGGACAGAGTCTAACTATGGCTACACCTTC. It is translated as CASSSFAGTESNYGYTF.

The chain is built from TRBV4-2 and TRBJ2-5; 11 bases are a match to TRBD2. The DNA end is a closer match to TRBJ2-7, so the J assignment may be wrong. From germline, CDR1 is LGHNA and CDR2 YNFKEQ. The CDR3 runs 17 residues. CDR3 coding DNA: TGTGCCAGCAGCCAAGATACCGTAGCGGGAGGGCCGTACGAGCAGTACTTC. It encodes CASSQDTVAGGPYEQYF.

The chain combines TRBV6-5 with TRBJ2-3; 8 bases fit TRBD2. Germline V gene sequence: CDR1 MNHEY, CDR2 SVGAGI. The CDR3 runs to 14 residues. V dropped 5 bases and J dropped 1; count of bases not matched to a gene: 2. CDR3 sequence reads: CASSAGLGTDTQYF. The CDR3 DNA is TGTGCCAGCAGTGCGGGACTAGGCACAGATACGCAGTATTTT.

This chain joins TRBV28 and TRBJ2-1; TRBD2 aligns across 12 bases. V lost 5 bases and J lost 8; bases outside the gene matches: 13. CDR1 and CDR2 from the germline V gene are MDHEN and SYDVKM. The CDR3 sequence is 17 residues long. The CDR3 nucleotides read TGTGCCAGCAGTCCCCGTATGCTAGCGGGAGGGCCCGATGAGCAGTTCTTC. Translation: CASSPRMLAGGPDEQFF.

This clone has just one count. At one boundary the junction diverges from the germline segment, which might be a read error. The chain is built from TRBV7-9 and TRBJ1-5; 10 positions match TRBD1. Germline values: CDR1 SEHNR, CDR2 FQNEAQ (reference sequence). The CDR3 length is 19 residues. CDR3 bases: TGTTCCAGCAGCGTTACCGGGACAGGGGTCCCCACTTCGAATCAGCCCCAGCATTTT. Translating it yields CSSSVTGTGVPTSNQPQHF. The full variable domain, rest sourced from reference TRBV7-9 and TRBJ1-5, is DTGVSQNPRHKITKRGQNVTFRCDPISEHNRLYWYRQTLGQGPEFLTYFQNEAQLEKSRLLSDRFSAERPKGSFSTLEIQRTEQGDSAMYLCSSSVTGTGVPTSNQPQHFGDGTRLSIL.

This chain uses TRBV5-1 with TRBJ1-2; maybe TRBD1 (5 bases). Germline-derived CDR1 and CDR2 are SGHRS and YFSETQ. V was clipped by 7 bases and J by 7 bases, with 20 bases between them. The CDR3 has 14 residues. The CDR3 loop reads CASQQASGIGGYTF. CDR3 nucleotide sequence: TGCGCCAGCCAGCAAGCTTCAGGGATAGGTGGCTACACCTTC. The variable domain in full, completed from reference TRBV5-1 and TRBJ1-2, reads KAGVTQTPRYLIKTRGQQVTLSCSPISGHRSVSWYQQTPGQGLQFLFEYFSETQRNKGNFPGRFSGRQFSNSRSEMNVSTLELGDSALYLCASQQASGIGGYTFGSGTRLTVV.